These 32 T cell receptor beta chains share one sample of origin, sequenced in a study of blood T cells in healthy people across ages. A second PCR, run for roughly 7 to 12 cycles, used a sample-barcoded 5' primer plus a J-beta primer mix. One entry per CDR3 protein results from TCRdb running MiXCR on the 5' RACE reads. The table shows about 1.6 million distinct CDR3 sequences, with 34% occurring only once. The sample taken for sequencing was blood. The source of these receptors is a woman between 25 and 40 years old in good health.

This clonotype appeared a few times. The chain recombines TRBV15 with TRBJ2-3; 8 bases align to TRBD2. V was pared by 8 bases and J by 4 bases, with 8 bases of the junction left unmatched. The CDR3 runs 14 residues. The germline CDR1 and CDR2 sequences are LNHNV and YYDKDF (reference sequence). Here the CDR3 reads CATLNRGGADTQYF. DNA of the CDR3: TGTGCCACCCTGAATCGGGGGGGCGCAGATACGCAGTATTTT.

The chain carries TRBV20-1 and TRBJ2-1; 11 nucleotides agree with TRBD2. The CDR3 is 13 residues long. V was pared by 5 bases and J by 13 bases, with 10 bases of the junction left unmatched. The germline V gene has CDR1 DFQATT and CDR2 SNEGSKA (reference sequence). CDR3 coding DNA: TGCAGTGCTCGGAAGGTAGCGGGAGGGGGACAGTTCTTC. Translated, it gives CSARKVAGGGQFF.

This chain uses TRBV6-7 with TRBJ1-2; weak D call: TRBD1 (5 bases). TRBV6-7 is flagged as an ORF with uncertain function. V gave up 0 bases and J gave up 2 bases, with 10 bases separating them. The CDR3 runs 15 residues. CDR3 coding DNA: TGTGCCAGCAGTTACTCCTGGGGCTCGAACTATGGCTACACCTTC. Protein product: CASSYSWGSNYGYTF.

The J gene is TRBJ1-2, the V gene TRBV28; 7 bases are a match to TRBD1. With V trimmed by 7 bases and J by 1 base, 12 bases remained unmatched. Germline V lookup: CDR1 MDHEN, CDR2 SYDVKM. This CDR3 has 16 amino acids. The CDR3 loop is CASTTGGGQHNYGYTF. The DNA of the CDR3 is TGTGCCAGCACCACCGGGGGGGGACAGCATAACTATGGCTACACCTTC.

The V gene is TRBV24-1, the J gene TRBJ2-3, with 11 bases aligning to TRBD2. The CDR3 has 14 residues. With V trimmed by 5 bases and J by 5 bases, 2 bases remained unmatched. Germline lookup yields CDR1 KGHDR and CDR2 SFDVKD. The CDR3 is CATSVAGGLDTQYF. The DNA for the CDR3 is TGTGCCACCAGTGTAGCGGGAGGGTTAGATACGCAGTATTTT.

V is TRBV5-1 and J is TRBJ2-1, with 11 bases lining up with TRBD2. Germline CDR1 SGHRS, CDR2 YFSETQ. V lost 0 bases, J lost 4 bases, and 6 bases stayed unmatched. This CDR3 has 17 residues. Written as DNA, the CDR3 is TGCGCCAGCAGCTTGGTCCCTAGCGGGGGGTTGTACAATGAGCAGTTCTTC. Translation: CASSLVPSGGLYNEQFF.

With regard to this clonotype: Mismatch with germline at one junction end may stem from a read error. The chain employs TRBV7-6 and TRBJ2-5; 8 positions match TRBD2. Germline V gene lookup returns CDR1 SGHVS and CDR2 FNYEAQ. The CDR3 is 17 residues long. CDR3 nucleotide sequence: TGTGCCAGCAGCTTAGAAGCGGGGGTGAACGAACAAGAGACCCGGTACTTC. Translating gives CASSLEAGVNEQETRYF.

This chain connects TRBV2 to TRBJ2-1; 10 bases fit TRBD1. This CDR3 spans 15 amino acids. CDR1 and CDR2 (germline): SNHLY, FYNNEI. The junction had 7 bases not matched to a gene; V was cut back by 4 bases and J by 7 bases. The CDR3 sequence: CASSVDRGPFNEQFF. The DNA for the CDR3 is TGTGCCAGCAGTGTAGACAGGGGGCCATTTAATGAGCAGTTCTTC.

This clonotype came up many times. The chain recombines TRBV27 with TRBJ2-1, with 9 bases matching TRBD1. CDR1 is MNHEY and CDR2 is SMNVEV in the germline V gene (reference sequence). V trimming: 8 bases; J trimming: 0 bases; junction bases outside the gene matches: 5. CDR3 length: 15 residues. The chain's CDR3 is CASGATGGSYNEQFF. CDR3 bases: TGTGCCAGCGGCGCGACAGGGGGCTCCTACAATGAGCAGTTCTTC.

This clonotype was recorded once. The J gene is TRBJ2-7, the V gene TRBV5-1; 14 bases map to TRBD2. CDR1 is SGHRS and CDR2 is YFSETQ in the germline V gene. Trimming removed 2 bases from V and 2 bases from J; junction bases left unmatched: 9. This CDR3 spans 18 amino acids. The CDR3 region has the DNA TGCGCCAGCAGCTTACGAACGGGACTAGCGGGAGATGCCTACGAGCAGTACTTC. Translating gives CASSLRTGLAGDAYEQYF.

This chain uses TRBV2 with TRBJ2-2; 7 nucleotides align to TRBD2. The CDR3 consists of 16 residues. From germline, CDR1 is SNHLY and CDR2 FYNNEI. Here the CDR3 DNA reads TGTGCTGGGGGGGAAGTACGGACTACGAACACCGGGGAGCTGTTTTTT. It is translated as CAGGEVRTTNTGELFF. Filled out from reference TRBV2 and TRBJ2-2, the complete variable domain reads EPEVTQTPSHQVTQMGQEVILRCVPISNHLYFYWYRQILGQKVEFLVSFYNNEISEKSEIFDDQFSVERPDGSNFTLKIRSTKLEDSAMYFCAGGEVRTTNTGELFFGEGSRLTVL.

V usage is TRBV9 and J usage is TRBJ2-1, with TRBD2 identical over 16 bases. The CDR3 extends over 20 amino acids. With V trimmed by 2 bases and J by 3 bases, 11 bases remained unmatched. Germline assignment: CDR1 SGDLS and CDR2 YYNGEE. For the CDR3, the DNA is TGTGCCAGCAGCGTCCACCCGGGACTAGCGGGGGGGATAAACTACAATGAGCAGTTCTTC. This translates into CASSVHPGLAGGINYNEQFF.

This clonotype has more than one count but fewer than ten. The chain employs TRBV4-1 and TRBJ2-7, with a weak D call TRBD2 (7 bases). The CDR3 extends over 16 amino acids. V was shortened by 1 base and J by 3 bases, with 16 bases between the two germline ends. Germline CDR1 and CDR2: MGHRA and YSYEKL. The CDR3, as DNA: TGCGCCAGCAGCCAAGCATCGGGGGGCCGGGACTACGAGCAGTACTTC. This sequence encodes CASSQASGGRDYEQYF.

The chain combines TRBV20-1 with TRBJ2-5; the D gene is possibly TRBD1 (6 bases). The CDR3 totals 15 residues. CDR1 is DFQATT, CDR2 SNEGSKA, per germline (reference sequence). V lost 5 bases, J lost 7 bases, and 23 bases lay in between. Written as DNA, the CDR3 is TGCAGTGCTCAGCCCCCCCAACAGGGCATTGGGACCCAGTACTTC. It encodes CSAQPPQQGIGTQYF.

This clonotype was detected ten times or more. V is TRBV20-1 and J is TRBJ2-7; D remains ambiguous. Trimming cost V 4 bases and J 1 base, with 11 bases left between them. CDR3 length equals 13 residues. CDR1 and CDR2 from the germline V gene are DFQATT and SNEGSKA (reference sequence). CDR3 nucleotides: TGCAGTGCTAACCCCGTAGGGTCCTACGAGCAGTACTTC. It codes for CSANPVGSYEQYF.

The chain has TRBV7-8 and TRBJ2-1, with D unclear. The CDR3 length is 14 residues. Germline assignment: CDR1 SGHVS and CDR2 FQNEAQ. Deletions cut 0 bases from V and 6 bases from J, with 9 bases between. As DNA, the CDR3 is TGTGCCAGCAGCTTAGCCCCAACGATCAATGAGCAGTTCTTC. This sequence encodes CASSLAPTINEQFF.

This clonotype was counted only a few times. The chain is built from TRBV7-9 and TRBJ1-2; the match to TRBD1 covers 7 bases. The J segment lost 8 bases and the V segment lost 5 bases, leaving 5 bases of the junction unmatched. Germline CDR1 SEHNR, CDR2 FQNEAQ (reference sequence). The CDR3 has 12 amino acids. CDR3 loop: CASSNHRGGYTF. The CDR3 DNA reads TGTGCCAGCAGCAACCACAGGGGCGGCTACACCTTC.

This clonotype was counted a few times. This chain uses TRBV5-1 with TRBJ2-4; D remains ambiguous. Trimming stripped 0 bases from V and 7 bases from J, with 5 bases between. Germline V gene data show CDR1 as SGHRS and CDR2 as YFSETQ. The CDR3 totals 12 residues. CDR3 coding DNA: TGCGCCAGCAGCTTGGATGGGAACATTCAGTACTTC. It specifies CASSLDGNIQYF.

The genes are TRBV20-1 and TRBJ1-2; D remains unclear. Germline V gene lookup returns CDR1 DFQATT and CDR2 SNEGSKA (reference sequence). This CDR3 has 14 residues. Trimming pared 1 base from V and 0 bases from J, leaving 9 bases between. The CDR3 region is CSARVARPNYGYTF. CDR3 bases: TGCAGTGCTAGAGTCGCCAGGCCTAACTATGGCTACACCTTC.

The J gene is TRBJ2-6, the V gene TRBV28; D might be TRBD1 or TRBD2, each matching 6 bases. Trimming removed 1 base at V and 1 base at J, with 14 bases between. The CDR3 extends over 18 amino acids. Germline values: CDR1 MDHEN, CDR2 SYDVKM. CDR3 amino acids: CASSLFWGANSGANVLTF. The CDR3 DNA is TGTGCCAGCAGTTTATTTTGGGGGGCAAATTCTGGGGCCAACGTCCTGACTTTC.

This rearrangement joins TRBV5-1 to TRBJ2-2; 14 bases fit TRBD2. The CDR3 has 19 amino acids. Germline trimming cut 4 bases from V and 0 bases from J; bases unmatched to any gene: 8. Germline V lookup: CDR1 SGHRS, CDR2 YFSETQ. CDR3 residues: CASSPTRTSGGPNTGELFF. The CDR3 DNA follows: TGCGCCAGCAGCCCGACTAGGACTAGCGGGGGGCCGAACACCGGGGAGCTGTTTTTT. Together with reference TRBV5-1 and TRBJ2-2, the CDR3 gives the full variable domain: KAGVTQTPRYLIKTRGQQVTLSCSPISGHRSVSWYQQTPGQGLQFLFEYFSETQRNKGNFPGRFSGRQFSNSRSEMNVSTLELGDSALYLCASSPTRTSGGPNTGELFFGEGSRLTVL.

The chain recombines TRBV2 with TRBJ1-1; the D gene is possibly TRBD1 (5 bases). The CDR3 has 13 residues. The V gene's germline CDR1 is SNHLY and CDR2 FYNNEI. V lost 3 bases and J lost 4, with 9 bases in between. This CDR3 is CASSEPGLTEAFF. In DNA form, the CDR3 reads TGTGCCAGCAGTGAGCCAGGGCTCACTGAAGCTTTCTTT.

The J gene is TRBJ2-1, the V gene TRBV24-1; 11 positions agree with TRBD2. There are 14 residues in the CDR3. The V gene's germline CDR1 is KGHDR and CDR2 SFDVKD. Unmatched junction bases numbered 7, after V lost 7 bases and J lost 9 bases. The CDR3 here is CATRGTSGSLEQFF. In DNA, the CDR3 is TGTGCCACCAGGGGTACTAGCGGGAGTCTTGAGCAGTTCTTC.

This CDR3 is CASSVGGLGQPQHF. The CDR3 bases are TGTGCCAGCAGCGTGGGGGGTTTGGGTCAGCCCCAGCATTTT. J is TRBJ1-5 and V is TRBV9; tentative D call: TRBD1 (5 bases). Germline V gene lookup returns CDR1 SGDLS and CDR2 YYNGEE. V lost 2 bases and J 6 bases, leaving 12 bases between the germline ends. The CDR3 covers 14 residues.

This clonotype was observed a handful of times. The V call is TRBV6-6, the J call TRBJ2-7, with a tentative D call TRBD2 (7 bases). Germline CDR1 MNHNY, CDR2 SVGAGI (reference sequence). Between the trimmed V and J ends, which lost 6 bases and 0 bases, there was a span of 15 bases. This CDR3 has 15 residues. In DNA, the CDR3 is TGTGCCAGCAGGAATCGGGGGGCTAGCTCCTACGAGCAGTACTTC. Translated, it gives CASRNRGASSYEQYF.

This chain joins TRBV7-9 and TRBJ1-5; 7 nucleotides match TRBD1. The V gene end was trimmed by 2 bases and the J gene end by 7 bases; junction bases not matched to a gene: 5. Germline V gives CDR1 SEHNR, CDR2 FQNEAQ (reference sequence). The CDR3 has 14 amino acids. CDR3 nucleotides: TGTGCCAGCAGCTTACAGGGGGAGGAACAGCCCCAGCATTTT. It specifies CASSLQGEEQPQHF.

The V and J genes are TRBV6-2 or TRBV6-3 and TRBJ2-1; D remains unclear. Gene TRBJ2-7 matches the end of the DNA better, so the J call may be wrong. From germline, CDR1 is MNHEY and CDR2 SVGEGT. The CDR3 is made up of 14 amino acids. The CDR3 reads CASSYSRSPHEQYF. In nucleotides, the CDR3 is TGTGCCAGCAGTTACAGCAGGAGTCCCCACGAGCAGTACTTC.

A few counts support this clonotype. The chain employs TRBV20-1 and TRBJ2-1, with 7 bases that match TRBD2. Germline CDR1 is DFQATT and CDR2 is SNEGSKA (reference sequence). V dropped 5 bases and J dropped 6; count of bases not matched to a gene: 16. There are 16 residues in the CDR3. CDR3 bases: TGCAGTGCTCCGGGGGGACCGGGGACCACGAGCAATGAGCAGTTCTTC. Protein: CSAPGGPGTTSNEQFF.

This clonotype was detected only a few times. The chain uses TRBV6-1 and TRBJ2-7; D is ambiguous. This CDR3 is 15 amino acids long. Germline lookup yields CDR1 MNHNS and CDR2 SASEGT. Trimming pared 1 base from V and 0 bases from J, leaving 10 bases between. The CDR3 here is CASSEGQPSSYEQYF. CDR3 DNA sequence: TGTGCCAGCAGTGAAGGGCAGCCGAGCTCCTACGAGCAGTACTTC.

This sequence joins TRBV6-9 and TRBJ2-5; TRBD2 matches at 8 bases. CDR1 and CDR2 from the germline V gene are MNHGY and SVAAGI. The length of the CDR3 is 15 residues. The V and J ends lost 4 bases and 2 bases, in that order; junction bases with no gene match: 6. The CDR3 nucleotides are TGTGCCAGCAGTTGCGCGGGGGGCAGACAAGAGACCCAGTACTTC. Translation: CASSCAGGRQETQYF.

The DNA for the CDR3 is TGTGCCATCAGTGAACCCCCCAGGGGAAGCTCCTACAATGAGCAGTTCTTC. Translated: CAISEPPRGSSYNEQFF. This sequence joins TRBV10-3 and TRBJ2-1; weak D call: TRBD1 (6 bases). The germline V gene has CDR1 ENHRY and CDR2 SYGVKD. Trimming cost V 3 bases and J 0 bases, with 15 bases left between them. The length of the CDR3 is 17 residues.

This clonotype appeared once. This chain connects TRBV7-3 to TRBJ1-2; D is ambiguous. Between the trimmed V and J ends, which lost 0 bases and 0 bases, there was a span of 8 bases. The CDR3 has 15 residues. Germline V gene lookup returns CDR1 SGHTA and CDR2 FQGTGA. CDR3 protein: CASSLTTVTNYGYTF. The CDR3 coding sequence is TGTGCCAGCAGCTTAACGACGGTTACTAACTATGGCTACACCTTC.